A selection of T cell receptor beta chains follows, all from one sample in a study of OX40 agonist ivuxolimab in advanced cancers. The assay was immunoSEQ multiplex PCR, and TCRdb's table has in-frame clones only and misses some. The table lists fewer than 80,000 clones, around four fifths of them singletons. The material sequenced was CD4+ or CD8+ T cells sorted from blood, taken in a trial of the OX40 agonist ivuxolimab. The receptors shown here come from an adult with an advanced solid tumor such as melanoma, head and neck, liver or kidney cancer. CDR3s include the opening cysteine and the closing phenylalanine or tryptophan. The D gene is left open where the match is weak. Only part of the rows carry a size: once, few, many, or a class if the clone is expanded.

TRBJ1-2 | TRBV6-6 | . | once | CASSSGNGYTF | TGTGCCAGCAGTTCAGGGAATGGCTACACCTTC
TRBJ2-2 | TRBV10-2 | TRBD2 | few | CASRGLADSGELFF | TGCGCCAGCAGGGGACTAGCGGACTCCGGGGAGCTGTTTTTT
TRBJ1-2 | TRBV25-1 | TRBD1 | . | CASGPQGEVSGDGYTF | TGTGCCAGCGGCCCCCAGGGGGAAGTTAGTGGGGATGGCTACACCTTC
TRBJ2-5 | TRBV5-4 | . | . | CASSSQGRRETQYF | TGTGCCAGCAGCTCACAGGGTCGTCGAGAGACCCAGTACTTC
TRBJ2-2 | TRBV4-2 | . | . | CASSFGQTNTGELFF | TGTGCCAGCAGCTTCGGACAGACAAACACCGGGGAGCTGTTTTTT
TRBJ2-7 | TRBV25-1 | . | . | CASSESAYEQYF | TGTGCCAGCAGTGAATCAGCCTACGAGCAGTACTTC
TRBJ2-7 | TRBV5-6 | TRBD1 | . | CASSGTGYEQYF | TGTGCCAGCAGCGGGACAGGATACGAGCAGTACTTC
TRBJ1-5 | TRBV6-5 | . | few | CASSGINSNQPQHF | TGTGCCAGCAGCGGAATCAATAGCAATCAGCCCCAGCATTTT
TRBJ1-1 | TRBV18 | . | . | CASSPQSDRRNTEAFF | TGTGCCAGCTCACCCCAATCAGATAGAAGGAACACTGAAGCTTTCTTT
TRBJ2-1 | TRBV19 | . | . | CASSSQLGRYEQFF | TGTGCCAGTAGTTCCCAACTAGGGAGGTATGAGCAGTTCTTC
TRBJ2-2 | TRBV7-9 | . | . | CASSSQFGGELFF | TGTGCCAGCAGCTCTCAATTTGGCGGGGAGCTGTTTTTT
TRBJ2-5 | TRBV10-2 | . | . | CASSEAGAGETQYF | TGCGCCAGCAGCGAGGCGGGGGCTGGGGAGACCCAGTACTTC
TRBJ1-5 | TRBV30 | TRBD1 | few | CAWSVGTASNQPQHF | TGTGCCTGGAGTGTCGGGACAGCGAGCAATCAGCCCCAGCATTTT
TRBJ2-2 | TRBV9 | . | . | CASSVAGELFF | TGTGCCAGCAGCGTAGCCGGGGAGCTGTTTTTT
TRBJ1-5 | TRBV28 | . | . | CASSPPTVYSNQPQHF | TGTGCCAGCAGTCCGCCGACAGTGTATAGCAATCAGCCCCAGCATTTT
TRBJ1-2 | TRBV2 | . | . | CASSETFSDSHPATDGYTF | TGTGCCAGCAGTGAAACCTTTTCGGACAGTCATCCCGCGACTGATGGCTACACCTTC
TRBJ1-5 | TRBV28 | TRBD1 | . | CASSWQGGQPQHF | TGTGCCAGCAGTTGGCAGGGGGGTCAGCCCCAGCATTTT
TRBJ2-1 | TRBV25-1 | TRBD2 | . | CASSEASGGAAYNEQFF | TGTGCCAGCAGTGAAGCCAGCGGGGGGGCCGCCTACAATGAGCAGTTCTTC
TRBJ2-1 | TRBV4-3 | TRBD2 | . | CASSQGMGSGNEQFF | TGCGCCAGCAGCCAAGGTATGGGTAGCGGGAATGAGCAGTTCTTC
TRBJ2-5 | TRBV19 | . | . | CASSIGDSPQETQYF | TGTGCCAGTAGTATCGGGGATAGCCCCCAAGAGACCCAGTACTTC
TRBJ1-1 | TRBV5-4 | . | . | CASSLGLISKARDPGAFF | TGTGCCAGCAGCTTGGGCCTAATCTCCAAGGCGAGGGACCCTGGGGCTTTCTTT
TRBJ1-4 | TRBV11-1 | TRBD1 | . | CASSCKSRDRGLVF | TGTGCCAGCAGCTGCAAGTCCCGGGACAGGGGGCTTGTTTTT
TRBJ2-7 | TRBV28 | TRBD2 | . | CASGYTSGTHEQYF | TGTGCCAGCGGATATACTAGCGGTACCCACGAGCAGTACTTC
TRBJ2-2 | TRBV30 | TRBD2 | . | CGCGRITGELFF | TGTGGGTGCGGGAGGATTACCGGGGAGCTGTTTTTT